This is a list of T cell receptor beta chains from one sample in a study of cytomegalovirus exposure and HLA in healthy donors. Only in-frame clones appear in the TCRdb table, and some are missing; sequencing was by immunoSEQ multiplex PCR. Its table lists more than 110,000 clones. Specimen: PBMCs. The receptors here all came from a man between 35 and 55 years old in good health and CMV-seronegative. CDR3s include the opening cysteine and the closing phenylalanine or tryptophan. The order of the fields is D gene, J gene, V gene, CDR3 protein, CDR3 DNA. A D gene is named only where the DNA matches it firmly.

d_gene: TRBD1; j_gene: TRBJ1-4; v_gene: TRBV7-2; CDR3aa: CATGQANEKLFF; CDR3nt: TGTGCCACCGGACAGGCCAATGAAAAACTGTTTTTT
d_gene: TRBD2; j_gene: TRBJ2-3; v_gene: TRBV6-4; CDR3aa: CASSEGSGGPSTDTQYF; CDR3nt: TGTGCCAGCAGTGAAGGTAGCGGGGGGCCTAGCACAGATACGCAGTATTTT
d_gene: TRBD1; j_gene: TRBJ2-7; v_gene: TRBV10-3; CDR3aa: CAISVTNTGALEQYF; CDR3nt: TGTGCCATCAGCGTCACGAATACAGGGGCCCTCGAGCAGTACTTC
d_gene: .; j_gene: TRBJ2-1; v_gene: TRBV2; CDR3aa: CASKNSNEQFF; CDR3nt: TGTGCCAGCAAAAATAGCAATGAGCAGTTCTTC
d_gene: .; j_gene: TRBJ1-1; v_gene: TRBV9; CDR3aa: CASSVGAGNANTEAFF; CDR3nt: TGTGCCAGCAGCGTAGGGGCCGGTAACGCGAACACTGAAGCTTTCTTT
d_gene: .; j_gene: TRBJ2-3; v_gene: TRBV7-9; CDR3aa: CASSLDQFTDTQYF; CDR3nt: TGTGCCAGCAGCTTAGATCAGTTCACAGATACGCAGTATTTT
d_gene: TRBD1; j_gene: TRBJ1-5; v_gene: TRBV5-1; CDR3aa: CASSLSDRDNQPQHF; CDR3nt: TGCGCCAGCAGCTTATCAGACAGGGACAATCAGCCCCAGCATTTT
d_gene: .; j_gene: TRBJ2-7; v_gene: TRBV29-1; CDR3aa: CSVLLYSRSSYEQYF; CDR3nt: TGCAGCGTCCTTTTATACAGTCGTTCCTCCTACGAGCAGTACTTC
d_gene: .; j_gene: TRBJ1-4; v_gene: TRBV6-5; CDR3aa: CASKGFTGEKLFF; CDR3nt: TGTGCCAGCAAGGGGTTTACGGGTGAAAAACTGTTTTTT
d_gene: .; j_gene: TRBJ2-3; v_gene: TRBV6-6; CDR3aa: CASGTYGADTQYF; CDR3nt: TGTGCCAGCGGCACTTACGGGGCAGATACGCAGTATTTT
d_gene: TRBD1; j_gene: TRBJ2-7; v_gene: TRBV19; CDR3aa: CASSPAGTGEYEQYF; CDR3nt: TGTGCCAGTAGTCCTGCGGGGACAGGGGAGTACGAGCAGTACTTC
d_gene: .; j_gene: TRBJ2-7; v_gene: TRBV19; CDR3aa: CASSRTSYEQYF; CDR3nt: TGTGCCAGTAGTCGGACATCTTACGAGCAGTACTTC
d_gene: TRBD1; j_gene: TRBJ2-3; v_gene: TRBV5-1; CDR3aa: CASCGTGKYTDTQYF; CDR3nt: TGCGCCAGCTGCGGGACAGGGAAATACACAGATACGCAGTATTTT
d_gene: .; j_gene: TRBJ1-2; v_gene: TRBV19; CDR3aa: CASNHRDTYGYTF; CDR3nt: TGTGCCAGTAACCATAGGGACACCTATGGCTACACCTTC
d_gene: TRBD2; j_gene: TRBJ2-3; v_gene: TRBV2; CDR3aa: CAIAGLAGGARITDTQYF; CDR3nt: TGTGCCATAGCCGGACTAGCGGGGGGGGCTCGTATCACAGATACGCAGTATTTT
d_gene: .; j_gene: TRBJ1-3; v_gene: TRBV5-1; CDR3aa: CASSLAVQNGNTIYF; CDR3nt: TGCGCCAGCAGCTTGGCAGTGCAGAATGGAAACACCATATATTTT
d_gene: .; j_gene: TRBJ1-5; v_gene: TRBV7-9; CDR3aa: CASNSEGNQPQHF; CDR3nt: TGTGCCAGCAACTCCGAGGGCAATCAGCCCCAGCATTTT
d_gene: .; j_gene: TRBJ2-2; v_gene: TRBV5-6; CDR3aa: CASSWQGIAGELFF; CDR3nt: TGTGCCAGCAGTTGGCAGGGGATTGCCGGGGAGCTGTTTTTT
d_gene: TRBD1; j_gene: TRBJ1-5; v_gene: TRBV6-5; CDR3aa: CASSPTGVNQPQHF; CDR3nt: TGTGCCAGCAGTCCTACAGGGGTCAATCAGCCCCAGCATTTT
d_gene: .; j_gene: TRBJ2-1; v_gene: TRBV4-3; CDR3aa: CASSQENGNEQFF; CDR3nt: TGCGCCAGCAGCCAAGAAAACGGGAATGAGCAGTTCTTC
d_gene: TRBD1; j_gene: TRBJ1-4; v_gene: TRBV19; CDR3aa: CAKDRVGEKLFF; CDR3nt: TGTGCCAAAGACAGGGTTGGAGAAAAACTGTTTTTT
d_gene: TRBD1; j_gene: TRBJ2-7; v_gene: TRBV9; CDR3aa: CASSIGQGTYEQYF; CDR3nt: TGTGCCAGCAGCATTGGACAGGGTACGTACGAGCAGTACTTC
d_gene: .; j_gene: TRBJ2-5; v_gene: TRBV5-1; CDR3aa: CASSLMGRGREETQYF; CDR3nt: TGCGCCAGCAGCTTGATGGGCAGGGGGCGGGAGGAGACCCAGTACTTC
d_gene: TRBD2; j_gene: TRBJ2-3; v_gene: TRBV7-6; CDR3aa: CASSLGGTRDTQYF; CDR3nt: TGTGCCAGCAGCTTAGGAGGGACTAGGGATACGCAGTATTTT
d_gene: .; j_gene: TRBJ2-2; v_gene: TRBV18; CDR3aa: CASSTTANTGELFF; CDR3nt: TGTGCCAGCTCAACGACAGCGAACACCGGGGAGCTGTTTTTT
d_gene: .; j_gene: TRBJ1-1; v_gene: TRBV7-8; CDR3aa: CASSLGSGGGTEAFF; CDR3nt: TGTGCCAGCAGCTTAGGTTCGGGAGGAGGCACTGAAGCTTTCTTT
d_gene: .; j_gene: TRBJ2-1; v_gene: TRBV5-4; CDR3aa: CASSLGTSPNEQFF; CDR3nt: TGTGCCAGCAGCTTGGGGACAAGCCCCAATGAGCAGTTCTTC
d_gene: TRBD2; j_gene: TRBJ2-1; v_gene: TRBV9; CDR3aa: CASSPPAAGYNEQFF; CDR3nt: TGTGCCAGCAGCCCTCCCGCAGCGGGGTACAATGAGCAGTTCTTC
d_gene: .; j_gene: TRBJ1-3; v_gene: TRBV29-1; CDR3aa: CSVLQLSSGNTIYF; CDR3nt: TGCAGCGTTTTACAGCTGAGCTCTGGAAACACCATATATTTT
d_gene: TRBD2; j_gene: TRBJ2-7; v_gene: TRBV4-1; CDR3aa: CASSQEGLAGNYEQYF; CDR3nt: TGCGCCAGCAGCCAAGAGGGGCTAGCGGGGAACTACGAGCAGTACTTC